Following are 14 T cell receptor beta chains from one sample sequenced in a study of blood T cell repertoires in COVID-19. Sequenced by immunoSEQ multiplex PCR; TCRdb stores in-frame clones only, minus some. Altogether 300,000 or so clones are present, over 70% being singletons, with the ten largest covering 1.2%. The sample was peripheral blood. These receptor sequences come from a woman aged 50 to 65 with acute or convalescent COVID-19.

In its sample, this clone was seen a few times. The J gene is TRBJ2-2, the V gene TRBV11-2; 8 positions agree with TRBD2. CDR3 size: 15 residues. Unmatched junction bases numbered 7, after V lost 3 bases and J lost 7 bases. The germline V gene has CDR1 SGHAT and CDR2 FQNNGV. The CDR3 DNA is TGTGCCAGCAGCTTGGCGGGAGGCCACGACGGGGAGCTGTTTTTT. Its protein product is CASSLAGGHDGELFF.

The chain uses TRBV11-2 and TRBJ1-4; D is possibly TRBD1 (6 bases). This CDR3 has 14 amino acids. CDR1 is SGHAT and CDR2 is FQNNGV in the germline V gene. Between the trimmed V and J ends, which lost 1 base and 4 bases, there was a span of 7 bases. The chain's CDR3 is CASSLGGLNEKLFF. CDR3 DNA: TGTGCCAGCAGCTTAGGGGGGCTTAATGAAAAACTGTTTTTT.

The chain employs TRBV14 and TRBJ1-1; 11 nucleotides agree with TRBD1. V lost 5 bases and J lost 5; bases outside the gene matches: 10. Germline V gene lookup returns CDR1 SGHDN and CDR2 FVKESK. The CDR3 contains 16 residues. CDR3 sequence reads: CASSSSGQGARTEAFF. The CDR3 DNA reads TGTGCCAGCAGCTCCTCCGGACAGGGGGCGAGAACTGAAGCTTTCTTT. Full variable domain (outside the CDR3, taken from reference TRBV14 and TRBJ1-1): EAGVTQFPSHSVIEKGQTVTLRCDPISGHDNLYWYRRVMGKEIKFLLHFVKESKQDESGMPNNRFLAERTGGTYSTLKVQPAELEDSGVYFCASSSSGQGARTEAFFGQGTRLTVV.

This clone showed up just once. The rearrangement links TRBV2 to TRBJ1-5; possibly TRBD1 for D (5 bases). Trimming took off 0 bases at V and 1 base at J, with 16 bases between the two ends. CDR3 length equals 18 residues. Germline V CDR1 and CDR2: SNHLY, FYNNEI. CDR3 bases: TGTGCCAGCAGTGAAGCGCTTATGGGGACTTTCAGCAATCAGCCCCAGCATTTT. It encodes CASSEALMGTFSNQPQHF.

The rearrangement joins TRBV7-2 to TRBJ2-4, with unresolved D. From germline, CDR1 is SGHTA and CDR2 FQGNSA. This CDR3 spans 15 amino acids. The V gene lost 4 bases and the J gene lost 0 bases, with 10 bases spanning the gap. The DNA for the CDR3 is TGTGCCAGCAGCTCTGGTAGTTTAGCCAAAAACATTCAGTACTTC. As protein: CASSSGSLAKNIQYF.

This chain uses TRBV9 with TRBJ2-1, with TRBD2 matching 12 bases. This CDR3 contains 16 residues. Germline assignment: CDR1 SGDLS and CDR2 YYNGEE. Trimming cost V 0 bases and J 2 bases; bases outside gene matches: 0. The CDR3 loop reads CASSVGLAGAYNEQFF. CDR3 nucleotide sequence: TGTGCCAGCAGCGTAGGACTAGCGGGAGCCTACAATGAGCAGTTCTTC.

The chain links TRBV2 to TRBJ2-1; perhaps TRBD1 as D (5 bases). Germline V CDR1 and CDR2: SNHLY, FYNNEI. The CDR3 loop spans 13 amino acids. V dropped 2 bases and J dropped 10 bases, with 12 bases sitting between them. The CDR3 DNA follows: TGTGCCAGCAGTGAAAGAGTCCCAGGGGAGCAGTTCTTC. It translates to CASSERVPGEQFF.

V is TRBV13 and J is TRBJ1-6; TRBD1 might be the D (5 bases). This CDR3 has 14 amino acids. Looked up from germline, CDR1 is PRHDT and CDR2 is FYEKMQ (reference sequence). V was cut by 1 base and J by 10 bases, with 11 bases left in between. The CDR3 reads CASSLAGFGSPLHF. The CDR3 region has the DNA TGTGCCAGCAGCTTAGCAGGGTTTGGGTCACCCCTCCACTTT.

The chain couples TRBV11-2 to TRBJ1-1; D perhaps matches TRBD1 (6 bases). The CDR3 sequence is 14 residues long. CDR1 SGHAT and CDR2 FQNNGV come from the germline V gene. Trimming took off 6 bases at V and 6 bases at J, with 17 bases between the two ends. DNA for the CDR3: TGTGCCAGCAGTCTAGGGGGAGTCGGGGCTGAAGCTTTCTTT. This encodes CASSLGGVGAEAFF.

The CDR3 protein is CASSRRSRNTGELFF. In DNA form, the CDR3 reads TGTGCCAGTAGCAGGAGGTCGCGGAACACCGGGGAGCTGTTTTTT. The chain recombines TRBV19 with TRBJ2-2, with D perhaps matching TRBD2 (5 bases). The CDR3 spans 15 residues. V lost 6 bases to trimming and J lost 1 base, with 12 bases between them. Germline-derived CDR1 and CDR2 are LNHDA and SQIVND (reference sequence).

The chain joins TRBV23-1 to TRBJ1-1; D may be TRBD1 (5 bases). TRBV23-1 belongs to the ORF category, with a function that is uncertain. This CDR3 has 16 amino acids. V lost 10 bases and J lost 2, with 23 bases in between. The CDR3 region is CATAGKQGLSNTEAFF. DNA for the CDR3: TGCGCCACCGCAGGAAAGCAGGGTCTCAGCAACACTGAAGCTTTCTTT.

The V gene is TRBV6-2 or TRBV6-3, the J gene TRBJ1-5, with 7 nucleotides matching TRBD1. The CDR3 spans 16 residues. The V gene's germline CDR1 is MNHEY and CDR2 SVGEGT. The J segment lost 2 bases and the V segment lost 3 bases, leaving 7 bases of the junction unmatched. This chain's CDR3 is CASSYPTGTGNQPQHF. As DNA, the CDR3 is TGTGCCAGCAGTTATCCAACCGGGACAGGCAATCAGCCCCAGCATTTT.

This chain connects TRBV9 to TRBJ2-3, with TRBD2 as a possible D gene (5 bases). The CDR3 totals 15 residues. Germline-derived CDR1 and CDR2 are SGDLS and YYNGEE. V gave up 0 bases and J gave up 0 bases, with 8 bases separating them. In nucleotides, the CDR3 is TGTGCCAGCAGCGTAGTAGGCGGGAGCACAGATACGCAGTATTTT. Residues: CASSVVGGSTDTQYF.

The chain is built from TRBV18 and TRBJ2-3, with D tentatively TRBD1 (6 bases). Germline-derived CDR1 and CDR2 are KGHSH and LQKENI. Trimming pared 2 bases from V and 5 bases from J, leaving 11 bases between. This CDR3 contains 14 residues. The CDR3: CASSPVPGEDTQYF. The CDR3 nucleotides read TGTGCCAGCTCACCAGTTCCAGGGGAAGATACGCAGTATTTT. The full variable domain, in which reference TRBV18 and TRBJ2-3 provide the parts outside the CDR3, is NAGVMQNPRHLVRRRGQEARLRCSPMKGHSHVYWYRQLPEEGLKFMVYLQKENIIDESGMPKERFSAEFPKEGPSILRIQQVVRGDSAAYFCASSPVPGEDTQYFGPGTRLTVL.